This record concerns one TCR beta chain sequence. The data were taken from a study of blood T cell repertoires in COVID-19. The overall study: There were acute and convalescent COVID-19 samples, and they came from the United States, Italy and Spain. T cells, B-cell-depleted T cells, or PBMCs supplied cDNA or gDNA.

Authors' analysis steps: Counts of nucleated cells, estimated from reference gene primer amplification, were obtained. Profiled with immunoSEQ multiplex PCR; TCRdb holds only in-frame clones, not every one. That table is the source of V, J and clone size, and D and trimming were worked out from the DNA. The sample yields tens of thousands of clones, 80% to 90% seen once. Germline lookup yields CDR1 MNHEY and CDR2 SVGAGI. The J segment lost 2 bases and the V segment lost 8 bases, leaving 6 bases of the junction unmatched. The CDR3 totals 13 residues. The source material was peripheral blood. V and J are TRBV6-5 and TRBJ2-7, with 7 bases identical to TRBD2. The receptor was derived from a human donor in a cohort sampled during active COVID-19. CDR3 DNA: TGTGCCAGCGGTTGGGGGGGGACCTACGAGCAGTACTTC. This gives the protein CASGWGGTYEQYF.